This paragraph covers one TCR beta chain sequence. Its binding antigen is unknown. Base qualities were left out, and no much larger clone turns up one base away. The data stem from a study of shared T cell receptors in the human thymus (dated by TCRdb to about 2021). At the level of the whole study: The study examined how the human thymus generates shared, self-reactive T-cell receptor alpha chains.

Spanning cysteine to phenylalanine, the CDR3 consists of 16 amino acids. Left in the record is the CDR3 DNA by itself, 48 bases read in frame from the first base. V drops 5 bases and J drops 5 bases, leaving 22 bases in between. Reading the germline V gene gives CDR1 MGHRA and CDR2 YSYEKL. Preparation of the library involved the immunoSEQ multiplex PCR assay. This immuneACCESS table, as held by TCRdb, lists in-frame sequences with V and J called but not all clones. Of the missing ones, under half trace to an unresolved V gene in checked studies; the others have no known cause. For this sample there are 55,000 to 75,000 clones; around 96% appear just once. The ten largest clonotypes hold roughly 0.033% of the sample.

Specimen: thymocytes. The chain couples TRBV4-1 to TRBJ2-7; the D segment might be TRBD1 or TRBD2, since each matches 5 bases. This clonotype was obtained from a human donor. CDR3 region: CASSVRGEGSRNEQYF. The nucleotides are TGCGCCAGCAGCGTAAGGGGAGAGGGGAGTAGAAACGAGCAGTACTTC.